The 20 T cell receptor beta chains in this list originate from one sample, sequenced in a study of T cell repertoires in cytomegalovirus infection. TCRdb recomputed calls from the reads with MiXCR, one row per CDR3 protein. Among some 700,000 distinct CDR3 sequences, about a third were seen once, and the ten largest hold 2.5% to 3.5%. Source material: PBMCs. The receptors stem from a human donor in good health (CMV status not recorded). Some clones in this sample may be carry-over from other donors' samples.

The chain recombines TRBV7-9 with TRBJ1-1; D might be TRBD1 (5 bases). The CDR3 totals 12 residues. CDR1 and CDR2 (germline): SEHNR, FQNEAQ (reference sequence). Trimming removed 6 bases at V and 8 bases at J, with 13 bases between. The CDR3 here is CASSVRDGEAFF. The DNA of the CDR3 is TGTGCCAGCAGTGTCCGGGACGGCGAAGCTTTCTTT. Drawing the rest from reference TRBV7-9 and TRBJ1-1, the complete variable domain is DTGVSQNPRHKITKRGQNVTFRCDPISEHNRLYWYRQTLGQGPEFLTYFQNEAQLEKSRLLSDRFSAERPKGSFSTLEIQRTEQGDSAMYLCASSVRDGEAFFGQGTRLTVV.

CDR3 sequence (DNA): TGTGCCAGTAGTACGGCGGGAGGGTTCGTAAATGAGCAGTTCTTC. It is translated as CASSTAGGFVNEQFF. This chain uses TRBV19 with TRBJ2-1; 9 nucleotides agree with TRBD2. The CDR3 length is 15 residues. Germline assignment: CDR1 LNHDA and CDR2 SQIVND (reference sequence). V lost 4 bases, J lost 7 bases, and 8 bases stayed unmatched.

In its sample, this clonotype was seen a few times. V usage is TRBV12-3 or TRBV12-4 and J usage is TRBJ2-7; D not certain. This CDR3 comprises 13 residues. V was shortened by 3 bases and J by 2 bases, with 8 bases between the two germline ends. In DNA form, the CDR3 reads TGTGCCAGCAGTTTCGAGTTTACCTACGAGCAGTACTTC. Amino acids: CASSFEFTYEQYF.

This clonotype has only a few counts. V is TRBV19 and J is TRBJ2-3; 10 bases map to TRBD1. Germline CDR1 and CDR2: LNHDA and SQIVND (reference sequence). V shed 9 bases and J 1 base; nucleotides not matched to a gene: 4. The CDR3 contains 14 residues. CDR3 DNA sequence: TGTGCCAGCGACAGGGGGCGACGCACAGATACGCAGTATTTT. This codes for CASDRGRRTDTQYF.

This clonotype was seen a handful of times. The gene calls are TRBV27 and TRBJ2-7, with D perhaps given as TRBD1 or TRBD2 (5 bases each). CDR1 is MNHEY, CDR2 SMNVEV, per germline (reference sequence). Trimming shortened V by 3 bases and J by 2 bases, and 11 bases separated the two germline ends. The CDR3 spans 14 residues. The CDR3 nucleotides read TGTGCCAGCAGTTTTACGGGGCGGACCTACGAGCAGTACTTC. This sequence encodes CASSFTGRTYEQYF.

This sequence joins TRBV7-2 and TRBJ2-1, with TRBD2 matching 8 bases. This CDR3 region has 16 residues. The trim removed 5 bases at V and 0 bases at J, leaving 6 bases unmatched. The germline V gene encodes CDR1 SGHTA and CDR2 FQGNSA. The CDR3 is CASSRRSGSSYNEQFF. CDR3 DNA sequence: TGTGCCAGCAGCCGCCGGAGCGGGAGCTCCTACAATGAGCAGTTCTTC.

This clonotype was seen more than once but under ten times. The gene calls are TRBV28 and TRBJ1-2, with D uncertain. V was pared by 2 bases and J by 4 bases, with 8 bases between. The germline V gene has CDR1 MDHEN and CDR2 SYDVKM. The CDR3 consists of 13 residues. The CDR3, as DNA: TGTGCCAGCAGTTTACAATTAACCTATGGCTACACCTTC. It codes for CASSLQLTYGYTF.

In its sample, this clonotype was seen a few times. This chain connects TRBV15 to TRBJ1-1; a weak D match, TRBD1 (5 bases). The CDR3 is 17 amino acids. CDR1 is LNHNV and CDR2 is YYDKDF in the germline V gene (reference sequence). With 0 bases removed from V and 3 bases from J, the gap between germline ends came to 17 bases. This CDR3 is CATSRDRGGSLYTEAFF. Written as DNA, the CDR3 is TGTGCCACCAGCAGAGATCGGGGGGGGAGTTTGTACACTGAAGCTTTCTTT.

In this sample, this clonotype turned up a few times. V and J are TRBV7-8 and TRBJ2-7; 7 bases are a match to TRBD1. The CDR3 extends over 15 amino acids. Germline assignment: CDR1 SGHVS and CDR2 FQNEAQ. The junction had 8 bases not matched to a gene; V was cut back by 4 bases and J by 2 bases. The DNA for the CDR3 is TGTGCCAGCAGCTCAACCGGGACAGCAACCTACGAGCAGTACTTC. It is translated as CASSSTGTATYEQYF.

The chain uses TRBV19 and TRBJ2-5, with D tentatively TRBD1 (6 bases). The germline gives CDR1 LNHDA, CDR2 SQIVND (reference sequence). The V end was cut by 5 bases, the J end by 3 bases, with 10 bases between. CDR3 length equals 13 residues. The CDR3 sequence: CASSDRPKETQYF. CDR3 nucleotide sequence: TGTGCCAGTAGTGACAGGCCGAAAGAGACCCAGTACTTC.

This clonotype was counted between two and nine times. This rearrangement joins TRBV24-1 to TRBJ2-5, with 11 positions matching TRBD2. Germline CDR1 and CDR2: KGHDR and SFDVKD. V lost 0 bases and J lost 1; bases outside the gene matches: 6. This CDR3 comprises 18 residues. This CDR3 is CATSDLGTSGGSQETQYF. The CDR3 DNA is TGTGCCACCAGTGATTTGGGCACTAGCGGGGGCTCCCAAGAGACCCAGTACTTC.

V is TRBV20-1 and J is TRBJ2-7, with TRBD1 identical over 8 bases. From germline, CDR1 is DFQATT and CDR2 SNEGSKA (reference sequence). This CDR3 region has 15 residues. V was pared by 1 base and J by 2 bases, with 7 bases of the junction left unmatched. This chain's CDR3 is CSARVPGTGPYEQYF. In DNA, the CDR3 is TGCAGTGCTAGAGTACCCGGGACAGGACCCTACGAGCAGTACTTC.

The genes are TRBV20-1 and TRBJ2-7, with D perhaps matching TRBD2 (5 bases). The CDR3 runs 17 residues. Germline values: CDR1 DFQATT, CDR2 SNEGSKA (reference sequence). V was cut by 1 base and J by 2 bases, with 21 bases left in between. The CDR3 DNA reads TGCAGTGCTAGAGGTCCCGGGATGGGCTCCAACCCCTACGAGCAGTACTTC. Translated: CSARGPGMGSNPYEQYF.

The V gene is TRBV7-4, the J gene TRBJ2-2, with D uncertain. V was cut by 8 bases and J by 4 bases, with 14 bases left in between. Germline lookup yields CDR1 SGHVT and CDR2 SQSDAQ. The CDR3 covers 14 residues. CDR3 bases: TGTGCCAGCGGTCCCTCCCCCTCCACCGGGGAGCTGTTTTTT. Residues: CASGPSPSTGELFF.

The chain joins TRBV9 to TRBJ2-1; D tentatively reads TRBD1 or TRBD2 (5 bases each). V lost 0 bases and J 2 bases, leaving 12 bases between the germline ends. This CDR3 is 16 amino acids long. Germline CDR1 is SGDLS and CDR2 is YYNGEE. This chain's CDR3 is CASSVVQGRAYNEQFF. The CDR3 DNA reads TGTGCCAGCAGCGTAGTCCAGGGACGCGCCTACAATGAGCAGTTCTTC.

V usage is TRBV7-2 and J usage is TRBJ2-1; the D gene is possibly TRBD2 (5 bases). V gave up 1 base and J gave up 8 bases, with 12 bases separating them. The CDR3 runs to 14 residues. CDR1 and CDR2 (germline): SGHTA, FQGNSA. As DNA, the CDR3 is TGTGCCAGCAGCTTAGGTGTAGGGCGGGATGAGCAGTTCTTC. As protein: CASSLGVGRDEQFF.

The rearrangement links TRBV4-2 to TRBJ2-1, with 12 bases aligning to TRBD2. J lost 7 bases, V lost 4 bases, and 8 bases had no gene match. CDR3 size: 16 residues. CDR1 and CDR2 from the germline V gene are LGHNA and YNFKEQ. The CDR3 DNA follows: TGTGCCAGCAGCCCCACCAGGCTAGCGGGAGGGAATGAGCAGTTCTTC. Protein: CASSPTRLAGGNEQFF.

This clonotype was seen more than once but under ten times. The genes are TRBV5-6 and TRBJ1-1; D gene uncertain. Trimming shortened V by 4 bases and J by 5 bases, and 21 bases separated the two germline ends. Per germline, CDR1 SGHDT and CDR2 YYEEEE. This CDR3 comprises 16 residues. As DNA, the CDR3 is TGTGCCAGCAGCAGAACCACCACAACTAGTCGAACTGAAGCTTTCTTT. It is translated as CASSRTTTTSRTEAFF.

The rearrangement uses TRBV27 and TRBJ1-2, with 9 nucleotides matching TRBD1. The V gene end was trimmed by 2 bases and the J gene end by 3 bases; junction bases not matched to a gene: 1. The CDR3 runs to 14 residues. Germline V gene lookup returns CDR1 MNHEY and CDR2 SMNVEV (reference sequence). The CDR3 coding sequence is TGTGCCAGCAGTTTAAGGGACAGGGACTATGGCTACACCTTC. It is translated as CASSLRDRDYGYTF.

This clonotype has only a few counts. This sequence joins TRBV14 and TRBJ2-1; TRBD2 is a possible D gene (6 bases). The CDR3 loop spans 17 amino acids. Trimming took 0 bases from V and 0 from J, leaving 12 bases between them. Germline lookup yields CDR1 SGHDN and CDR2 FVKESK. CDR3 region: CASSQEERVSSYNEQFF. CDR3 nucleotide sequence: TGTGCCAGCAGCCAAGAAGAGCGGGTGAGCTCCTACAATGAGCAGTTCTTC.